This TCR beta chain is from a study of identical twins. Broader study findings: With abundant cord blood beta clonotypes, insertions were fewer; memory repertoires showed no such pattern.

A template switching step contributed a universal primer site, while unique molecular identifiers were present in the cDNA. A single record per CDR3 protein comes from TCRdb applying MiXCR to the 5' RACE reads. Of some 1,600,000 distinct CDR3 sequences listed, roughly 35% are singletons. The CDR3 extends over 14 amino acids. Trimming took off 3 bases at V and 2 bases at J, with 9 bases between the two ends. Concerning this clonotype: Antigen specificity is unknown.

The V gene is TRBV12-3 or TRBV12-4, the J gene TRBJ2-3; D gene uncertain. The sample consisted of cord blood. This clonotype was obtained from a newborn girl in good health. The CDR3 region has the DNA TGTGCCAGCAGTTTTTTAGGCACCACAGATACGCAGTATTTT. Encoded protein: CASSFLGTTDTQYF.